This T cell receptor (beta chain) is from a study of T cell responses to AZD1222 COVID-19 vaccine listed by TCRdb under 2021. About the study as a whole: AZD1222 recipients whose second dose came at about 4 weeks and those whose second dose came at about 12 weeks were combined into one group, since spike-specific TCR depth and breadth did not differ between the two schedules. TCR sequencing was performed for roughly 250 trial participants, of whom some 200 were given two doses of AZD1222 and around 26 were given two doses of MenACWY control vaccine. Trial participants were enrolled by age into 18-55, 56-69 and 70-plus year subgroups, with around 150, 28 and 57 TCR-sequenced participants respectively.

The cysteine opens and the phenylalanine closes a CDR3 of 15 amino acids. CDR3 DNA is the only sequence kept; it has 45 bases, read in frame from the first base. CDR1 is given as SGHDT and CDR2 as YYEEEE, both from the germline V gene. V lost 4 bases and J lost 5 bases, and the count of bases not matched to a germline gene is 10. Concerning this clone: Its antigen specificity is not known. No quality values exist for individual bases; no much larger clone is one base distant.

The sample's time point, from its label and the paper: baseline before first vaccination. Vaccinee samples were obtained from the UK trials COV001 and COV002, which included a single-blind randomized controlled phase 2/3 trial of AZD1222 (ChAdOx1 nCoV-19) in healthy adults. For TCRbeta chain sequencing, PBMC samples from trial participants were taken at day 0 and at day 28 after the second dose. What the research found in general, with its limitations: Epitopes outside the regions mutated in the B.1.351 and B.1.1.7 variants were reportedly recognized by nearly half of the unique spike-specific TCRs. In the small 56-69-year group, the increase in depth fell short of significance, most likely because of low power. After two AZD1222 doses, both the breadth and the depth of spike-specific TCRs were significantly higher than at day 0 and than in MenACWY recipients. Because no day 14 peak-response samples were available, the repertoires could be characterized only after the peak T cell response. CD4 TCRs associated with the vaccine covered the entire spike protein, and the dominant responses were in regions 160-218 and 743-854. Most participants were white British and females outnumbered males, and the authors suggested that clonal diversity may have been underestimated. Conclusions about previously exposed vaccinees are limited, since just six AZD1222 recipients were seropositive for SARS-CoV-2 at baseline.

The CDR3 regions of human TCRbeta chains were analyzed by immunosequencing. Per the source publication's procedure: Repertoire TCRs were checked for matches against a reference library of SARS-CoV-2-specific TCRs that had been generated using the MIRA antigen-specificity platform. Breadth was defined as the fraction of unique TCRs that were SARS-CoV-2-associated. Depth was defined as the fraction of total T cells that were SARS-CoV-2-associated. Using the MIRA data, each spike-specific TCR was assigned both to the spike region to which the TCR was reactive and to a CD4 or CD8 class. Log10-transformed breadth and depth values were compared by one-way ANOVA with Sidak's multiple comparisons tests. Imported from immuneACCESS, the table was reduced by TCRdb to in-frame sequences with V and J called. These copies leave out some clones; in studies compared against another copy, an unresolved V gene accounts for under half, and the cause of the remainder is not known. Clone size and V and J calls were adopted from that table, with D and trimming inferred from the DNA. This sample is represented by 200,000 to 300,000 clones; approximately 95% of them were singletons. Around 0.58% of the sample rests with the top ten.

In this chain, TRBV5-6 is recombined with TRBJ2-3; 7 bases in the junction line up with TRBD1. This receptor was obtained from an adult in good health. Sequencing used peripheral blood, obtained on day 0 of AZD1222 vaccination. Read as DNA, the sequence is TGTGCCAGCAGCCGGGTAACAGGGGCAAGAGATACGCAGTATTTT. Its translation reads: CASSRVTGARDTQYF.